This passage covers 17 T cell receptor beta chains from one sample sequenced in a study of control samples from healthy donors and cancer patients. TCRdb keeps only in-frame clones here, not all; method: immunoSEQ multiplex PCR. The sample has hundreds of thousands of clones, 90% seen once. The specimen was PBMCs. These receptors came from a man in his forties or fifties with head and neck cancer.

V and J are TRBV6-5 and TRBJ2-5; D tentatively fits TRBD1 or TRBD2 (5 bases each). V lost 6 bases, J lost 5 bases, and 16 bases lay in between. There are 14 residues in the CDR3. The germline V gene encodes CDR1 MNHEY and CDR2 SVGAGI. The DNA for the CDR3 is TGTGCCAGCAGACCGGTCGGGGCGGTGGAGACCCAGTACTTC. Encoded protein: CASRPVGAVETQYF.

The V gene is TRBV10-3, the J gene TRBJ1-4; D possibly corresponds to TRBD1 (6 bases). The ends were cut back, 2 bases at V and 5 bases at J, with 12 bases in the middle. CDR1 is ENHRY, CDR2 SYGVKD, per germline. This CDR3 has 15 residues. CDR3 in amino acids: CAISETGRPNEKLFF. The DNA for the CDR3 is TGTGCCATCAGTGAGACAGGGAGACCGAATGAAAAACTGTTTTTT.

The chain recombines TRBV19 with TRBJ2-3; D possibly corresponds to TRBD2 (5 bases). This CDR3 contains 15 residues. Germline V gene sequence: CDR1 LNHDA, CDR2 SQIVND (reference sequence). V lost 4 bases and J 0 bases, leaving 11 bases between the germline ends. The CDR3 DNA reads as TGTGCCAGTAGTAACCCTAGCTGGAGCACAGATACGCAGTATTTT. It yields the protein CASSNPSWSTDTQYF.

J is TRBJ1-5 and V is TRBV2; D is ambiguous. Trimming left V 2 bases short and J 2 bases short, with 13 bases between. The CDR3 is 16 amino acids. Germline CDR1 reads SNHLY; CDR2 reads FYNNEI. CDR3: CASSEWGGIGNQPQHF. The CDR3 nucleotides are TGTGCCAGCAGTGAATGGGGAGGGATCGGCAATCAGCCCCAGCATTTT.

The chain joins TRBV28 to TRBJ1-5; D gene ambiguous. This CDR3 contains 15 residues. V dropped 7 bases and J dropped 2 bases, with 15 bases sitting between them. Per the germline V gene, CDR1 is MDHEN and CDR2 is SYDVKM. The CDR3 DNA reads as TGTGCCAGCACCCTGGCAGGTCCTCGCAATCAGCCCCAGCATTTT. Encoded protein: CASTLAGPRNQPQHF.

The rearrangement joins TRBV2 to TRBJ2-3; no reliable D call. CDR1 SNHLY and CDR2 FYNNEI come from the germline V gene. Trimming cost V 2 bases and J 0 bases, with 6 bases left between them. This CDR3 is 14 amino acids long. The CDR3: CASSELASTDTQYF. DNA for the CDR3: TGTGCCAGCAGTGAATTGGCCAGCACAGATACGCAGTATTTT.

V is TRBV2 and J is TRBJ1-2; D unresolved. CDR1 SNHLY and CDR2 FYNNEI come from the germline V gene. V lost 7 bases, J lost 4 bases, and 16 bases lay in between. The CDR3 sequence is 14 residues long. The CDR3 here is CASILEGSVYGYTF. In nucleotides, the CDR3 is TGTGCCAGCATTCTCGAGGGTTCGGTCTATGGCTACACCTTC.

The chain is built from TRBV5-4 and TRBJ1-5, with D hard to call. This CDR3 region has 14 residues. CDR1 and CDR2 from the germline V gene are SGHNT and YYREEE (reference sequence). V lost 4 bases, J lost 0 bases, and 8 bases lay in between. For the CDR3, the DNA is TGTGCCAGCAGCGACGGGCCTAGCAATCAGCCCCAGCATTTT. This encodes CASSDGPSNQPQHF.

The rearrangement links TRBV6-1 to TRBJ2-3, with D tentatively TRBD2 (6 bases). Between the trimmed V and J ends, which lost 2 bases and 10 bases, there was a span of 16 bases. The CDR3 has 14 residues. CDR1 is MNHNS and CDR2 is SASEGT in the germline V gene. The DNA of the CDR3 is TGTGCCAGCAGTGAATGGGAGGCAGGCCCCGCGCAGTATTTT. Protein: CASSEWEAGPAQYF.

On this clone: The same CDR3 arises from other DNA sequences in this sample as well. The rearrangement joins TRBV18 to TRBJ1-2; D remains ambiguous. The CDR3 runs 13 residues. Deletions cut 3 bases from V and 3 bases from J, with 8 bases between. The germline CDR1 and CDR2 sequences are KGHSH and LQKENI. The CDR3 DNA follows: TGTGCCAGCTCACCTGGCCAGGACTATGGCTACACCTTC. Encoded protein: CASSPGQDYGYTF.

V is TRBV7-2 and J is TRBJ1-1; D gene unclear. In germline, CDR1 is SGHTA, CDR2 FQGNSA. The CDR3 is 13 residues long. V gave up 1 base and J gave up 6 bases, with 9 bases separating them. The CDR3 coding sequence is TGTGCCAGCAGCTTAGTGTTGAGATCTGAAGCTTTCTTT. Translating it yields CASSLVLRSEAFF.

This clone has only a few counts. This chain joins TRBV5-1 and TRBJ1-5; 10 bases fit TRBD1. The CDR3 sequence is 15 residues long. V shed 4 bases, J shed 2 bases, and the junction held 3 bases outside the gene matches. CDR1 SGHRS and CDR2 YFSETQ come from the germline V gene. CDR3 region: CASSKGTGGNQPQHF. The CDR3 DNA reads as TGCGCCAGCAGCAAAGGGACAGGGGGCAATCAGCCCCAGCATTTT.

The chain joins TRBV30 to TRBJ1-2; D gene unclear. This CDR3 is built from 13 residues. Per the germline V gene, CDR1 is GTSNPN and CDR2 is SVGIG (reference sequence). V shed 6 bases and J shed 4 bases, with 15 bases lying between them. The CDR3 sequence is CACSADFSYGYTF. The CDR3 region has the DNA TGTGCCTGCTCGGCGGACTTCTCCTATGGCTACACCTTC.

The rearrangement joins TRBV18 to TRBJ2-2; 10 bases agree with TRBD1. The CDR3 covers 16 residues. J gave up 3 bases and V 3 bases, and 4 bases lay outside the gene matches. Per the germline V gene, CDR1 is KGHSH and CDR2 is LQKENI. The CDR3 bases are TGTGCCAGCTCACCGAGACAGGGGGCGGACACCGGGGAGCTGTTTTTT. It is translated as CASSPRQGADTGELFF.

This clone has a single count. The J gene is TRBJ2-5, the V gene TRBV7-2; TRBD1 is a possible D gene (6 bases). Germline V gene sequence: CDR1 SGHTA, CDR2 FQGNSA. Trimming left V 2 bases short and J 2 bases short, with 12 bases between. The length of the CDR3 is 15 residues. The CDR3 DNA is TGTGCCAGCAGCTTACTGCTCGGACAGCAAGAGACCCAGTACTTC. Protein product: CASSLLLGQQETQYF.

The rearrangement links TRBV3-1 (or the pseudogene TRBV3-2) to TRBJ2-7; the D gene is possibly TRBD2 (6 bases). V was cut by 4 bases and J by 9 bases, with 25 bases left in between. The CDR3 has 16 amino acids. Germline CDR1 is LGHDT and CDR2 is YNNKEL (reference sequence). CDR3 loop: CASSPSGERAGSGQYF. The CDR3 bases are TGTGCCAGCAGCCCCTCGGGGGAACGGGCGGGATCCGGGCAGTACTTC.

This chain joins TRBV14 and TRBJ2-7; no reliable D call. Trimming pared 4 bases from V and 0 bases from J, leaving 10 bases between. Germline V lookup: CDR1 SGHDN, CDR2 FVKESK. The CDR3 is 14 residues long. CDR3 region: CASSPLQSSYEQYF. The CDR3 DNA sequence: TGTGCCAGCAGCCCGTTACAGAGCTCCTACGAGCAGTACTTC.